The T cell receptor (beta chain) described here comes from a study of T cell repertoires in cytomegalovirus infection (dated 2019 in TCRdb). Regarding the complete study: Recently identified HLA-C-restricted CMV epitopes, whose presentation resists viral immunomodulation, were targeted by peptide stimulations together with well-studied HLA-B-restricted epitopes. The HLA type of each donor mattered for the analysis, because public TCR beta signatures pointed to carriage of CMV infection along with the matching HLA type.

The germline V gene yields MNHEY for CDR1 and SVGAGI for CDR2. The junction shows trimming of 0 bases on V and 1 base on J, and the gene matches do not reach 11 bases of it. The CDR3, from cysteine to phenylalanine, totals 18 residues. The sequence is cut down to CDR3 DNA, 54 bases in frame from base 1. The instrument given in TCRdb is Illumina HiSeq 1500. TCRdb cleaned the public reads at Q25 with fastp, built clones with MiXCR and kept in-frame beta chains. Here each entry gathers all rows of one CDR3 protein and keeps the most common genes and DNA. The sample contains hundreds of thousands of distinct CDR3 sequences, approximately 33% of them found a single time. The top ten clones comprise roughly 12% of the sample. Overall results and qualifications from the work: The ex vivo response was dominated by HLA-C-restricted CMV-specific TCR beta clonotypes, and the single most frequent clonotype in two of eight donors was supplied by these HLA-C-restricted clonotypes. Carriers of CMV infection plus the relevant HLA type were discriminated by the cumulative frequency of public TCR beta family members in the study cohort and in an independent roughly 350-donor cohort.

With regard to this clonotype: This clone's antigen is unknown. Per-nucleotide qualities are absent, and no much larger clonotype sits a single base away.

The treatment or condition label, as the study defines it: in vitro stimulation with specific CMV peptide epitopes to enrich CMV-specific T cells. The sequence derives from a human donor in good health (CMV status not recorded). Some clones in this sample may be carry-over from other donors' samples. This sequence uses TRBV6-5 and TRBJ2-5; 7 bases in the junction line up with TRBD1. The sample here was cultured CD8+ T cells from PBMCs, taken from culture after CMV antigen stimulation. Here is the DNA: TGTGCCAGCAGTTACTCTCCCAACCTCCGGGACAGCCAAGAGACCCAGTACTTC. This yields the protein CASSYSPNLRDSQETQYF.